This T cell receptor beta chain comes out of a study of persistence of HIV-infected CD4 T cells. Regarding the study as a whole: Degenerate expanded CDR3beta sequences were enriched among CMV- and Gag-responding cells.

Germline CDR1 is SQVTM and CDR2 is ANQGSEA. The CDR3 covers 12 residues. V shed 4 bases and J shed 5 bases, with 9 bases lying between them. The immunoSEQ assay was version 4, run in survey mode. Generated by immunoSEQ multiplex PCR, the TCRdb table keeps only in-frame clones and is missing some. In the table there are around 32,000 clones, 70% of which are singletons. In its sample, this clone was seen a few times. The antigen is undetermined. Overlapping HIV-1 Gag 15-mer peptides at around 0.91 ug per peptide per mL were used. Sorting selected CD4+ T cells upregulating both CD40 ligand and CD69. For at least 4 years, plasma HIV-1 RNA was undetectable (<50 copies/mL).

This clonotype was sampled from an adult man with HIV who was CMV-seropositive. Material: CD4+ T cells sorted from PBMCs after roughly 19-hour stimulation, obtained from a patient who received antiretroviral therapy. This rearrangement joins TRBV29-1 to TRBJ2-1; D gene uncertain. The CDR3 spells CSVGGMNNEQFF. CDR3 DNA sequence: TGCAGCGTTGGGGGAATGAACAATGAGCAGTTCTTC.